What follows are 12 T cell receptor beta chains derived from one specimen sequenced in a study of T cells after yellow fever vaccination. TCRdb redid the calling of the 5' RACE reads with MiXCR, one entry per CDR3 protein. In the table there are about 200,000 distinct CDR3 sequences, 3% to 3.5% of which are singletons. Sequences were derived from CD4+ T cells sorted from PBMCs, sampled 10 days after the yellow fever booster vaccination. The receptors stem from a man between 18 and 29 years old who received the YFV17D yellow fever vaccine.

This sequence joins TRBV4-2 and TRBJ1-2, with D unresolved. V was trimmed by 0 bases and J by 7 bases, leaving 9 bases between them. Per the germline V gene, CDR1 is LGHNA and CDR2 is YNFKEQ. The CDR3 runs to 13 residues. The CDR3 protein is CASSQDNRSGYTF. CDR3 DNA sequence: TGTGCCAGCAGCCAAGATAATCGGTCTGGCTACACCTTC.

At least ten counts were recorded for this clonotype. V gene TRBV5-1 combines with J gene TRBJ2-2; weak D call: TRBD1 (6 bases). CDR1 and CDR2 (germline): SGHRS, YFSETQ. V lost 5 bases and J 4 bases, leaving 15 bases between the germline ends. The CDR3 covers 15 residues. The CDR3 region has the DNA TGCGCCAGCAGGATACAGGGCCTCGCCACCGGGGAGCTGTTTTTT. Translating it yields CASRIQGLATGELFF.

The chain has TRBV5-1 and TRBJ2-3; possible D gene TRBD1, 5 bases. V lost 0 bases to trimming and J lost 6 bases, with 14 bases between them. Germline loops: CDR1 SGHRS, CDR2 YFSETQ. CDR3 length equals 15 residues. The CDR3, as DNA: TGCGCCAGCAGCTTGGTAGGGGTAGTGTTTGATACGCAGTATTTT. The encoded protein is CASSLVGVVFDTQYF. Complete variable domain (other parts from reference TRBV5-1 and TRBJ2-3): KAGVTQTPRYLIKTRGQQVTLSCSPISGHRSVSWYQQTPGQGLQFLFEYFSETQRNKGNFPGRFSGRQFSNSRSEMNVSTLELGDSALYLCASSLVGVVFDTQYFGPGTRLTVL.

This sequence joins TRBV12-3 or TRBV12-4 and TRBJ1-6; a weak D match, TRBD1 (6 bases). The CDR3 contains 15 residues. Trimming shortened V by 6 bases and J by 8 bases, and 17 bases separated the two germline ends. The CDR3 protein is CASRAQGYSDSPLHF. The CDR3 DNA follows: TGTGCCAGCAGGGCCCAGGGGTACAGCGATTCACCCCTCCACTTT.

This clonotype has ten or more counts. CDR3 bases: TGTGCCAGCAGCCTCGGGACTAGCCCACTCTACGAGCAGTACGTC. Its translation is CASSLGTSPLYEQYV. J is TRBJ2-7 and V is TRBV4-2; 9 bases are a match to TRBD2. This CDR3 is built from 15 residues. Per the germline V gene, CDR1 is LGHNA and CDR2 is YNFKEQ. J gave up 3 bases and V 4 bases, and 7 bases lay outside the gene matches.

This clonotype was seen many times. The rearrangement uses TRBV10-3 and TRBJ2-7; 7 bases are a match to TRBD2. Looked up from germline, CDR1 is ENHRY and CDR2 is SYGVKD. Unmatched junction bases numbered 9, after V lost 10 bases and J lost 6 bases. The CDR3 covers 12 residues. The CDR3, as DNA: TGTGCCACCGGGGGAGGGAGTGGCGAGCAGTACGTC. Protein product: CATGGGSGEQYV.

At least ten counts were recorded for this clonotype. V usage is TRBV5-4 and J usage is TRBJ2-4, with D unresolved. Germline CDR1 is SGHNT and CDR2 is YYREEE (reference sequence). The V end was cut by 0 bases, the J end by 2 bases, with 6 bases between. This CDR3 contains 14 residues. CDR3 sequence reads: CASSLAGPKNIQYF. CDR3 bases: TGTGCCAGCAGCTTGGCCGGCCCCAAAAACATTCAGTACTTC.

This clonotype was recorded many times. The gene calls are TRBV4-3 and TRBJ2-5, with 13 bases aligning to TRBD2. This CDR3 region has 15 residues. V was clipped by 2 bases and J by 5 bases; unmatched bases: 2. The germline CDR1 and CDR2 sequences are LGHNA and YSLEER. CDR3 in DNA: TGCGCCAGCAGCCAAACTAGCGGGGGGGCCGAGACCCAGTACTTC. It translates to CASSQTSGGAETQYF.

The table lists this clonotype with many counts. V is TRBV3-1 and J is TRBJ2-3, with TRBD2 matching 8 bases. V trimming: 3 bases; J trimming: 1 base; junction bases outside the gene matches: 3. Germline V lookup: CDR1 LGHDT, CDR2 YNNKEL (reference sequence). This CDR3 contains 15 residues. Written as DNA, the CDR3 is TGTGCCAGCAGCCACGCGCGGGGGGGCACAGATACGCAGTATTTT. This codes for CASSHARGGTDTQYF.

This clonotype was recorded at least ten times. This rearrangement joins TRBV3-1 to TRBJ2-5; the D gene is possibly TRBD2 (5 bases). The CDR3 totals 16 residues. Trimming left V 0 bases short and J 9 bases short, with 20 bases between. Germline V gives CDR1 LGHDT, CDR2 YNNKEL (reference sequence). CDR3 region: CASSQEMGYSKAAQYF. For the CDR3, the DNA is TGTGCCAGCAGCCAAGAAATGGGGTACTCTAAAGCGGCCCAGTACTTC.

The chain employs TRBV20-1 and TRBJ1-2; tentative D call: TRBD1 (5 bases). Looked up from germline, CDR1 is DFQATT and CDR2 is SNEGSKA (reference sequence). The CDR3 has 11 residues. With 6 bases removed from V and 8 bases from J, the gap between germline ends came to 13 bases. The CDR3 bases are TGCAGTGCCCGGGGAGGGGCGGGCTACACCTTC. Translation gives CSARGGAGYTF.

This clonotype was seen a few times. The chain is built from TRBV19 and TRBJ1-5, with 7 bases identical to TRBD1. V gave up 4 bases and J gave up 1 base; unmatched junction bases: 4. CDR1 and CDR2 from the germline V gene are LNHDA and SQIVND (reference sequence). CDR3 length: 15 residues. The CDR3 bases are TGTGCCAGTAGTACGACAGGGCCGAGCAATCAGCCCCAGCATTTT. It codes for CASSTTGPSNQPQHF.